A single sample gave rise to the 5 T cell receptor beta chains below, sequenced in a study of blood T cell repertoires in COVID-19. The method was immunoSEQ multiplex PCR; TCRdb's version includes in-frame clones alone and lacks a portion of them. The sample shows roughly 150,000 clones, roughly nine tenths of them seen only once. The sample comprised peripheral blood. All receptors come from a woman aged 70 to 79 with acute or convalescent COVID-19.

The chain combines TRBV6-5 with TRBJ2-7; the D gene is possibly TRBD2 (6 bases). V lost 7 bases, J lost 1 base, and 11 bases lay in between. The CDR3 totals 13 residues. Germline-derived CDR1 and CDR2 are MNHEY and SVGAGI. CDR3 amino acids: CASTGAHSYEQYF. The CDR3 DNA follows: TGTGCCAGCACGGGAGCACATTCCTACGAGCAGTACTTC.

The table lists this clone with a few counts. The V gene is TRBV11-1, the J gene TRBJ1-1; 7 positions agree with TRBD1. J gave up 1 base and V 0 bases, and 5 bases lay outside the gene matches. Germline CDR1 is SGHAT and CDR2 is FQDESV (reference sequence). CDR3 size: 16 residues. CDR3 in amino acids: CASSLAGGLTNTEAFF. The CDR3 region has the DNA TGTGCCAGCAGCTTAGCAGGGGGCTTGACGAACACTGAAGCTTTCTTT.

V usage is TRBV6-1 and J usage is TRBJ2-7; 11 nucleotides line up with TRBD1. CDR3 length: 15 residues. With 3 bases clipped from V and 6 bases from J, the junction kept 7 bases outside the gene matches. CDR1 is MNHNS, CDR2 SASEGT, per germline. CDR3 nucleotide sequence: TGTGCCAGCAGTGACAGGACAGGGGGCTCTATCGAGCAGTACGTC. Amino acids: CASSDRTGGSIEQYV.

J is TRBJ1-5 and V is TRBV28; 7 nucleotides line up with TRBD1. The V gene's germline CDR1 is MDHEN and CDR2 SYDVKM. The CDR3 sequence is 13 residues long. The CDR3 sequence: CAGGRVRNQPQHF. The CDR3 coding sequence is TGTGCAGGGGGCAGGGTGAGAAATCAGCCCCAGCATTTT.

This chain connects TRBV13 to TRBJ1-1, with 7 bases that match TRBD1. V lost 6 bases, J lost 1 base, and 20 bases stayed unmatched. This CDR3 region has 19 residues. In germline, CDR1 is PRHDT, CDR2 FYEKMQ (reference sequence). CDR3 protein: CASRRALPTGLIPNTEAFF. In DNA, the CDR3 is TGTGCCAGCAGGAGGGCCCTTCCGACAGGGTTGATCCCGAACACTGAAGCTTTCTTT.